The T cell receptor (beta chain) under discussion was sequenced for a study of blood T cell repertoires in COVID-19. Study background: In each case, the material was cDNA or gDNA derived from T cells, B-cell-depleted T cells, or PBMCs.

Original methodology: Nucleated cell number was recorded as an estimate derived from reference gene primer amplification. Libraries were prepared by immunoSEQ multiplex PCR; TCRdb keeps only in-frame clonotypes and omits some of them. That table gives V, J and clone size, and the DNA gave D and trimming. The sample lists 200,000 to 300,000 clones, around nine tenths seen once, with 1.5% to 2% in the top ten. This TCR came from a woman aged 55-69 years who had recovered from COVID-19. The source material was peripheral blood.

The CDR3 DNA reads TGCGCCAGCAGTCAAAGGAGAACGGAGAACTACGAGCAGTACTTC. Protein product: CASSQRRTENYEQYF. The chain employs TRBV23-1 and TRBJ2-7; no clear D gene. TRBV23-1 counts as an open reading frame of uncertain function. Trimming pared 2 bases from V and 3 bases from J, leaving 14 bases between. The CDR3 contains 15 residues.